This is a list of T cell receptor beta chains from one sample in a study of blood T cell repertoires in COVID-19. Using immunoSEQ multiplex PCR, the repertoire was profiled, and TCRdb retains in-frame clones only, with some absent. The sample contains roughly 60,000 clones, approximately 84% of which appear only once. The sequencing sample was made of peripheral blood. The receptors here all came from a man aged 80 or over with COVID-19, enrolled during active disease. Both conserved end residues are part of each CDR3. The D gene is left open where the match is weak. Rows give clone size only sometimes, using once, few, many, or a class for an expanded clone.

TRBV5-6	-	TRBJ2-5	TRBD2	TGTGCCAGCAGCCCCGAGGGACTAGCGGGGGGCGTGGAGACCCAGTACTTC	CASSPEGLAGGVETQYF
TRBV7-9	-	TRBJ1-4	-	TGTGCCAGCAGCTATTTCGGGGATGAAAAACTGTTTTTT	CASSYFGDEKLFF
TRBV7-2	-	TRBJ2-5	-	TGTGCCAGCAGCCCTCCGACTACCGAGACCCAGTACTTC	CASSPPTTETQYF
TRBV6-1	-	TRBJ1-3	-	TGTGCCAGCAGTACAGGGGGAAACACCATATATTTT	CASSTGGNTIYF
TRBV6-5	-	TRBJ2-3	-	TGTGCCAGCAGGCATTTGCGGAGCACAGATACGCAGTATTTT	CASRHLRSTDTQYF
TRBV28	-	TRBJ2-1	-	TGTGCCAGCACGCTAAACTACAATGAGCAGTTCTTC	CASTLNYNEQFF
TRBV27	few	TRBJ1-6	-	TGTGCCAGCAGTCCCAGCCAGGGAAATAATTCACCCCTCCACTTT	CASSPSQGNNSPLHF
TRBV28	-	TRBJ2-5	TRBD2	TGTGCCAGCACTCTAGCGGGAGCACGGCAAGAGACCCAGTACTTC	CASTLAGARQETQYF
TRBV11-2	-	TRBJ1-5	-	TGTGCCAGCAGCTTAGACTCCGGTCAGGGGCAGCCCCAGCATTTT	CASSLDSGQGQPQHF
TRBV7-8	-	TRBJ2-1	-	TGTGCCAGCAGCTTAACCGCAGGGTGGGGGCAGTTCTTC	CASSLTAGWGQFF
TRBV7-6	-	TRBJ1-2	TRBD1	TGTGCCAGCAGCAGGGACAGCTACTATGGCTACACCTTC	CASSRDSYYGYTF
TRBV30	-	TRBJ1-1	-	TGTGCCGGCTCGGGGAGTTGGACTGAAGCTTTCTTT	CAGSGSWTEAFF
TRBV11-2	-	TRBJ2-5	TRBD1	TGTGCCAGCAGCTTTGGAGGGGGACAGGGGGCTTCAGGGACCCAGTACTTC	CASSFGGGQGASGTQYF
TRBV6-2/TRBV6-3	-	TRBJ2-5	-	TGTGCCAGCAGTCTGGACAGCTACCAAGAGACCCAGTACTTC	CASSLDSYQETQYF
TRBV5-4	-	TRBJ1-1	-	TGTGCCAGCAGAAAGCAGGGATACAACACTGAAGCTTTCTTT	CASRKQGYNTEAFF
TRBV4-2	-	TRBJ1-2	TRBD1	TGTGCCAGCAGCCAAGAATCGAGGACAGGGGCTGGCTACACCTTC	CASSQESRTGAGYTF
TRBV5-4	-	TRBJ2-2	-	TGTGCCAGCAGCTTCGGGGCCGGGGAGCTGTTTTTT	CASSFGAGELFF
TRBV6-2/TRBV6-3	-	TRBJ1-1	TRBD1	TGTGCCAGCAGTAGCAGACAGGGGGCTATGAACACTGAAGCTTTCTTT	CASSSRQGAMNTEAFF
TRBV19	-	TRBJ2-7	TRBD1	TGTGCCAGTAGTATAGCGGACAGGAACGAGCAGTACTTC	CASSIADRNEQYF
TRBV11-2	-	TRBJ2-5	-	TGTGCCAGCAGTCCCCGGGGGCAGGGGGTAATAACCCAGTACTTC	CASSPRGQGVITQYF
TRBV7-3	-	TRBJ2-7	-	TGTGCCAGCAGCCCCCAAGGGACACGGACCGAGCAGTACTTC	CASSPQGTRTEQYF
TRBV2	-	TRBJ2-1	TRBD2	TGTGCCAGCAGGGCGACTAGCGGGAGTAGCAATGAGCAGTTCTTC	CASRATSGSSNEQFF
TRBV19	-	TRBJ1-4	-	TGTGCCAGTAGTATCGGGACAAGAAAAGGAGAAAAACTGTTTTTT	CASSIGTRKGEKLFF
TRBV9	few	TRBJ1-2	-	TGTGCCAGCAGCGTTTCGGGGGGCTGGGGCTACACCTTC	CASSVSGGWGYTF
TRBV25-1	-	TRBJ1-2	-	TGTGCCAGCAGTGCCTCTCCTAACTATGGCTACACCTTC	CASSASPNYGYTF
TRBV4-3	-	TRBJ2-1	-	TGCGCCAGCAGCCAAGGATACCTACTAAACTCCTACAATGAGCAGTTCTTC	CASSQGYLLNSYNEQFF
TRBV5-5	-	TRBJ1-1	-	TGTGCCAGCAGCTTGGGGGCCTATATCACTGAAGCTTTCTTT	CASSLGAYITEAFF
TRBV30	-	TRBJ1-4	-	TGTGCCTGGAGTGTACGACAGAGCACAACTAATGAAAAACTGTTTTTT	CAWSVRQSTTNEKLFF
TRBV15	-	TRBJ2-2	-	TGTGCCACCAGCAGAGACCGAGGTGGCGCCGGGGAGCTGTTTTTT	CATSRDRGGAGELFF
TRBV7-9	few	TRBJ1-2	-	TGTGCCAGCAGCTTATCGGACAATAACTATGGCTACACCTTC	CASSLSDNNYGYTF
TRBV9	-	TRBJ2-5	TRBD2	TGTGGGACTAGCGGGAAGACCCAGTACTTC	CGTSGKTQYF
TRBV2	-	TRBJ2-2	-	TGTGCCAGCAGTCGGACTACAAACACCGGGGAGCTGTTTTTT	CASSRTTNTGELFF
TRBV19	few	TRBJ1-1	-	TGTGCCAGTAGTTTGACTAATCCTAGCAGTGGAGCTTTCTTT	CASSLTNPSSGAFF
TRBV3-1/TRBV3-2	once	TRBJ2-7	-	TGTGCCAGCAGACTTGACGGGACTGATGCCTACGAGCAGTACTTC	CASRLDGTDAYEQYF
TRBV6-5	-	TRBJ1-1	-	TGTGCCAGCAGTTACGAACAGGTCCTGAACACTGAAGCTTTCTTT	CASSYEQVLNTEAFF
TRBV5-5	-	TRBJ1-2	TRBD1	TGTGCCAGCAGACTAAGGGACAGCGCTCTCTATGGCTACACCTTC	CASRLRDSALYGYTF
TRBV5-5	-	TRBJ2-7	TRBD1	TGTGCCAGCAGCCCCGGGACAGGGCCGGTGTCCGAGCAGTACTTC	CASSPGTGPVSEQYF
TRBV19	-	TRBJ2-1	-	TGTGCCAGTAGTGTCCCGGTGGATGAGCAGTTCTTC	CASSVPVDEQFF
TRBV24-1	once	TRBJ1-1	TRBD1	TGTGCCACCAGTGACCCGGGACAGTTGAACACTGAAGCTTTCTTT	CATSDPGQLNTEAFF
TRBV5-1	once	TRBJ2-7	-	TGCGCCAGCAGCTTGCTCCCAGGGGCGTACGAGCAGTACTTC	CASSLLPGAYEQYF
TRBV19	-	TRBJ2-5	TRBD2	TGTGCCAGTAGTAGACTAGCGGGAGCCCAAGAGACCCAGTACTTC	CASSRLAGAQETQYF
TRBV7-9	-	TRBJ2-7	TRBD1	TGTGCCAGCAGCTTGGGACAGGGACCCCACGAGCAGTACTTC	CASSLGQGPHEQYF
TRBV2	once	TRBJ2-5	-	TGTGCCAGCAACTCCCCCTCGGTGGAGACCCAGTACTTC	CASNSPSVETQYF
TRBV25-1	-	TRBJ2-3	-	TGTGCCAGCAGTGAATGGGTTGGGGGCCGCACAGATACGCAGTATTTT	CASSEWVGGRTDTQYF
TRBV19	many	TRBJ2-4	TRBD2	TGTGCCAGTAGGGCGAGCGGGAGAACAAACATTCAGTACTTC	CASRASGRTNIQYF
TRBV5-4	-	TRBJ1-3	-	TGTGCCAGCAGTTACCAGGGGATCTCTGGAAACACCATATATTTT	CASSYQGISGNTIYF
TRBV9	-	TRBJ1-1	-	TGTGCCAGCAGCGTCGACAGAATATACACTGAAGCTTTCTTT	CASSVDRIYTEAFF
TRBV5-5	-	TRBJ1-2	TRBD1	TGTGCCAGCAGCTTGGGGGGACAGGACTATGGCTACACCTTC	CASSLGGQDYGYTF
TRBV27	-	TRBJ1-2	TRBD1	TGTGCCAGCAGGACACGACAGGGGTCGGGTGGCTACACCTTC	CASRTRQGSGGYTF
TRBV6-2/TRBV6-3	few	TRBJ1-2	-	TGTGCCAGCAGTTACTATACAGGAGGCTACACCTTC	CASSYYTGGYTF
TRBV28	-	TRBJ1-4	TRBD1	TGTGCCAGCAGTTGGCAGGGGGCGAGGGATAATGAAAAACTGTTTTTT	CASSWQGARDNEKLFF
TRBV18	-	TRBJ1-1	-	TGTGCCAGCTCAGCGCAGGGGAACGGGAACACTGAAGCTTTCTTT	CASSAQGNGNTEAFF